These T cell receptor beta chains were read from a single sample in a study of T cells in Graves' hyperthyroidism and ophthalmopathy. TCRdb ran MiXCR on the multiplex PCR reads and lists one entry per CDR3 protein. Among 300,000 to 400,000 distinct CDR3 sequences listed, about 12% were seen once. The specimen sequenced was blood. The receptors come from a woman aged 18-29 years with Graves' hyperthyroidism. The CDR3 runs from the conserved cysteine through the conserved F or W. The order of the fields is V gene, J gene, clone size, D gene, CDR3 protein, CDR3 DNA. D genes are given only for firm matches. Clone size is not always given. Where it is, it says once, few, many or a class for expanded clones.

V gene: TRBV20-1
J gene: TRBJ1-5
clone size: many
D gene: NA
CDR3 protein: CSARDLNRKDVGRNQPQHF
CDR3 DNA: TGCAGTGCTAGAGATTTAAACCGGAAGGACGTGGGTCGCAATCAGCCCCAGCATTTT

V gene: TRBV11-2
J gene: TRBJ2-3
clone size: many
D gene: NA
CDR3 protein: CASSSGWGNTQYF
CDR3 DNA: TGTGCCAGCAGCTCGGGTTGGGGGAATACGCAGTATTTT

V gene: TRBV11-2
J gene: TRBJ2-5
clone size: many
D gene: TRBD1
CDR3 protein: CASSLGMTGLETQYF
CDR3 DNA: TGTGCCAGCAGCTTAGGGATGACAGGGTTGGAGACCCAGTACTTC

V gene: TRBV28
J gene: TRBJ2-1
clone size: many
D gene: NA
CDR3 protein: CASSFSRSYNEQFF
CDR3 DNA: TGTGCCAGCAGTTTCAGTCGCTCATACAATGAGCAGTTCTTC

V gene: TRBV20-1
J gene: TRBJ2-5
clone size: many
D gene: TRBD2
CDR3 protein: CSARDGLDLAEIQETQYF
CDR3 DNA: TGCAGTGCTAGAGATGGGTTAGATCTAGCGGAGATACAAGAGACCCAGTACTTC

V gene: TRBV6-1
J gene: TRBJ1-5
clone size: many
D gene: TRBD1
CDR3 protein: CASKQDRVNFSNQPQHF
CDR3 DNA: TGTGCCAGCAAGCAAGACAGGGTCAATTTTAGCAATCAGCCCCAGCATTTT

V gene: TRBV11-2
J gene: TRBJ2-1
clone size: NA
D gene: TRBD2
CDR3 protein: CASSLLLAGARNEQFF
CDR3 DNA: TGTGCCAGCAGCTTACTACTAGCGGGAGCTAGGAATGAGCAGTTCTTC

V gene: TRBV27
J gene: TRBJ1-6
clone size: few
D gene: NA
CDR3 protein: CASSTASSYNSPLHF
CDR3 DNA: TGTGCCAGCAGTACAGCGAGCTCCTATAATTCACCCCTCCACTTT

V gene: TRBV6-1
J gene: TRBJ2-5
clone size: many
D gene: NA
CDR3 protein: CASSGRTDGTQYF
CDR3 DNA: TGTGCCAGCAGTGGTAGGACAGATGGGACCCAGTACTTC

V gene: TRBV7-9
J gene: TRBJ2-7
clone size: few
D gene: NA
CDR3 protein: CASYGQNEQYF
CDR3 DNA: TGTGCCAGCTACGGACAGAACGAGCAGTACTTC

V gene: TRBV20-1
J gene: TRBJ2-7
clone size: many
D gene: NA
CDR3 protein: CSANARARFSSYEQYF
CDR3 DNA: TGCAGTGCTAACGCCCGGGCCAGGTTTAGCTCCTACGAGCAGTACTTC

V gene: TRBV7-8
J gene: TRBJ2-5
clone size: many
D gene: NA
CDR3 protein: CASSLAQTQETQYF
CDR3 DNA: TGTGCCAGCAGCTTAGCTCAGACCCAAGAGACCCAGTACTTC

V gene: TRBV7-3
J gene: TRBJ2-7
clone size: NA
D gene: TRBD2
CDR3 protein: CASSLTGGNYEQYF
CDR3 DNA: TGTGCCAGCAGCTTAACGGGGGGGAATTACGAGCAGTACTTC

V gene: TRBV7-9
J gene: TRBJ2-1
clone size: NA
D gene: NA
CDR3 protein: CASSPAGGRGYNEQFF
CDR3 DNA: TGTGCCAGCAGCCCAGCCGGAGGGAGAGGGTACAATGAGCAGTTCTTC

V gene: TRBV7-8
J gene: TRBJ1-5
clone size: many
D gene: NA
CDR3 protein: CASSLGAGTSQPQHF
CDR3 DNA: TGTGCCAGCAGCTTAGGGGCCGGTACTAGTCAGCCCCAGCATTTT

V gene: TRBV7-2
J gene: TRBJ1-5
clone size: many
D gene: NA
CDR3 protein: CASSLARRNNQPQHF
CDR3 DNA: TGTGCCAGCAGCTTAGCGAGACGGAACAATCAGCCCCAGCATTTT

V gene: TRBV6-1
J gene: TRBJ2-7
clone size: few
D gene: TRBD1
CDR3 protein: CASGIRTGGYEQYF
CDR3 DNA: TGTGCCAGCGGGATCCGGACAGGGGGATACGAGCAGTACTTC

V gene: TRBV7-8
J gene: TRBJ2-7
clone size: many
D gene: NA
CDR3 protein: CASSLGLWAEVYEQYF
CDR3 DNA: TGTGCCAGCAGCTTAGGGCTGTGGGCGGAGGTGTACGAGCAGTACTTC

V gene: TRBV11-3
J gene: TRBJ2-3
clone size: many
D gene: NA
CDR3 protein: CASSPSHSTDTQYF
CDR3 DNA: TGTGCCAGCAGCCCATCTCATAGCACAGATACGCAGTATTTT

V gene: TRBV6-4
J gene: TRBJ2-7
clone size: many
D gene: NA
CDR3 protein: CASSDSDSLGGTYEQYF
CDR3 DNA: TGTGCCAGCAGTGACTCGGACAGTCTGGGGGGGACCTACGAGCAGTACTTC

V gene: TRBV6-2/TRBV6-3
J gene: TRBJ2-5
clone size: NA
D gene: NA
CDR3 protein: CASSYRTLPLQETQYF
CDR3 DNA: TGTGCCAGCAGTTACAGGACTCTGCCCTTGCAAGAGACCCAGTACTTC

V gene: TRBV20-1
J gene: TRBJ2-7
clone size: few
D gene: TRBD1
CDR3 protein: CSARGQVTYEQYF
CDR3 DNA: TGCAGTGCTAGGGGACAGGTGACCTACGAGCAGTACTTC

V gene: TRBV5-1
J gene: TRBJ1-4
clone size: once
D gene: TRBD1
CDR3 protein: CASSGTGTANEKLFF
CDR3 DNA: TGCGCCAGCAGCGGAACCGGGACAGCGAATGAAAAACTGTTTTTT

V gene: TRBV20-1
J gene: TRBJ1-3
clone size: NA
D gene: TRBD1
CDR3 protein: CSATDRGYGNTIYF
CDR3 DNA: TGCAGTGCTACCGACAGGGGATATGGAAACACCATATATTTT

V gene: TRBV6-2/TRBV6-3
J gene: TRBJ2-1
clone size: NA
D gene: NA
CDR3 protein: CASSTPRARIYNEQFF
CDR3 DNA: TGTGCCAGCAGCACCCCGAGGGCGCGGATCTACAATGAGCAGTTCTTC

V gene: TRBV12-3/TRBV12-4
J gene: TRBJ2-7
clone size: many
D gene: TRBD2
CDR3 protein: CASSVYAGVEQYF
CDR3 DNA: TGTGCCAGCAGTGTCTATGCGGGGGTTGAGCAGTACTTC

V gene: TRBV20-1
J gene: TRBJ2-1
clone size: many
D gene: TRBD2
CDR3 protein: CSALPSGRAQIYNEQFF
CDR3 DNA: TGCAGTGCTCTTCCTAGCGGGAGGGCCCAAATCTACAATGAGCAGTTCTTC

V gene: TRBV28
J gene: TRBJ2-2
clone size: NA
D gene: TRBD2
CDR3 protein: CASSSPAGGRTGELFF
CDR3 DNA: TGTGCCAGCAGTTCCCCAGCGGGGGGCCGAACCGGGGAGCTGTTTTTT

V gene: TRBV6-1
J gene: TRBJ2-7
clone size: NA
D gene: NA
CDR3 protein: CASKAGILYEQYF
CDR3 DNA: TGTGCCAGCAAGGCAGGGATCCTTTACGAGCAGTACTTC

V gene: TRBV2
J gene: TRBJ2-3
clone size: many
D gene: TRBD1
CDR3 protein: CASSAPLGTTGHSDTQYF
CDR3 DNA: TGTGCCAGCAGTGCTCCCCTGGGTACGACAGGGCACTCAGATACGCAGTATTTT

V gene: TRBV20-1
J gene: TRBJ1-5
clone size: many
D gene: NA
CDR3 protein: CSANLVPGSNQPQHF
CDR3 DNA: TGCAGTGCTAATCTTGTCCCCGGGAGCAATCAGCCCCAGCATTTT

V gene: TRBV3-1
J gene: TRBJ2-3
clone size: NA
D gene: TRBD2
CDR3 protein: CASSQAGGGADTQYF
CDR3 DNA: TGTGCCAGCAGCCAAGCGGGGGGAGGCGCAGATACGCAGTATTTT

V gene: TRBV12-3/TRBV12-4
J gene: TRBJ2-1
clone size: NA
D gene: TRBD2
CDR3 protein: CASVATSGRPYNEQFF
CDR3 DNA: TGTGCCAGCGTTGCGACTAGCGGGAGACCCTACAATGAGCAGTTCTTC

V gene: TRBV2
J gene: TRBJ2-2
clone size: many
D gene: NA
CDR3 protein: CASRGGATGELFF
CDR3 DNA: TGTGCCAGCAGGGGGGGCGCCACCGGGGAGCTGTTTTTT

V gene: TRBV20-1
J gene: TRBJ2-7
clone size: many
D gene: NA
CDR3 protein: CSASIYGPSYEQYF
CDR3 DNA: TGCAGTGCTAGTATTTATGGGCCCTCCTACGAGCAGTACTTC

V gene: TRBV19
J gene: TRBJ2-3
clone size: NA
D gene: NA
CDR3 protein: CASSIIVTTDTQYF
CDR3 DNA: TGTGCCAGTAGTATTATCGTTACCACAGATACGCAGTATTTT

V gene: TRBV6-5
J gene: TRBJ1-1
clone size: many
D gene: NA
CDR3 protein: CASSYRAGQNPQAFF
CDR3 DNA: TGTGCCAGCAGTTACAGGGCGGGACAAAACCCCCAAGCTTTCTTT

V gene: TRBV7-2
J gene: TRBJ2-2
clone size: NA
D gene: NA
CDR3 protein: CASSFMGRGNTGELFF
CDR3 DNA: TGTGCCAGCAGCTTCATGGGGCGGGGGAACACCGGGGAGCTGTTTTTT

V gene: TRBV27
J gene: TRBJ1-4
clone size: many
D gene: NA
CDR3 protein: CASSLGTAEGEKLFF
CDR3 DNA: TGTGCCAGCAGTCTTGGGACGGCCGAGGGAGAAAAACTGTTTTTT

V gene: TRBV24-1
J gene: TRBJ2-1
clone size: many
D gene: TRBD2
CDR3 protein: CATSDFAREGRDEQFF
CDR3 DNA: TGTGCCACCAGTGATTTTGCGCGGGAGGGCCGTGATGAGCAGTTCTTC

V gene: TRBV28
J gene: TRBJ2-7
clone size: many
D gene: TRBD2
CDR3 protein: CASSLLAGGLYEQYF
CDR3 DNA: TGTGCCAGCAGCCTACTAGCGGGGGGGCTTTACGAGCAGTACTTC

V gene: TRBV28
J gene: TRBJ1-5
clone size: NA
D gene: TRBD1
CDR3 protein: CASSRDRLSQPQHF
CDR3 DNA: TGTGCCAGCAGTAGGGACAGGTTGAGTCAGCCCCAGCATTTT

V gene: TRBV28
J gene: TRBJ2-1
clone size: many
D gene: NA
CDR3 protein: CASRSEIHNEQFF
CDR3 DNA: TGTGCCAGCAGATCAGAGATTCACAATGAGCAGTTCTTC

V gene: TRBV15
J gene: TRBJ2-2
clone size: few
D gene: TRBD1
CDR3 protein: CATSRSGGSTGELFF
CDR3 DNA: TGTGCCACCAGCCGGTCAGGGGGAAGTACCGGGGAGCTGTTTTTT

V gene: TRBV24-1
J gene: TRBJ2-7
clone size: many
D gene: NA
CDR3 protein: CATSDGPSYEQYF
CDR3 DNA: TGTGCCACCAGTGATGGCCCCTCCTACGAGCAGTACTTC